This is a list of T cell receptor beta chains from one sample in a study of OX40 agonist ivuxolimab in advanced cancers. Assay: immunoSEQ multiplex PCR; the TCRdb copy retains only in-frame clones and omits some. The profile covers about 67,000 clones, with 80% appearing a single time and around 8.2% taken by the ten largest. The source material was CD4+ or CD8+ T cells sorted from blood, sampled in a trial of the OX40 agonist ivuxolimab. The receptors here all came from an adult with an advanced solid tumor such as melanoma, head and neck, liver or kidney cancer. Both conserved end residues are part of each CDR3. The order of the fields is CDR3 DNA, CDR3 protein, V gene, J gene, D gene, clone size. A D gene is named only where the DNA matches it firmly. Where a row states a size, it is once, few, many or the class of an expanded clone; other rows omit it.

TGTGCCAGCAGCCTCGGACAGGGTGGGGCAGATACGCAGTATTTT,CASSLGQGGADTQYF,TRBV7-9,TRBJ2-3,TRBD1,.
TGCAGCGTTATAGGACAGGGGTTCGATGAGCAGTTCTTC,CSVIGQGFDEQFF,TRBV29-1,TRBJ2-1,TRBD1,once
TGTGCCAGCAGCGGGCCGGGTTCCTTAGCCTACGAGCAGTACTTC,CASSGPGSLAYEQYF,TRBV7-2,TRBJ2-7,.,.
TGTGCCAGCAGCAAGTGCCAAAACTCCTACGAGCAGTACTTC,CASSKCQNSYEQYF,TRBV21-1,TRBJ2-7,.,.
TGTGCCAGCAGTTTACCTCTTTCAGATACGCAGTATTTT,CASSLPLSDTQYF,TRBV28,TRBJ2-3,.,.
TGCGCCAGCAGACGCCCTGGGGGGGATGAAAAACTGTTTTTT,CASRRPGGDEKLFF,TRBV4-1,TRBJ1-4,.,.
TGCGCCAGCAGCTCACAGGGGGCCGGTGAGACCCAGTACTTC,CASSSQGAGETQYF,TRBV5-1,TRBJ2-5,TRBD1,.
TGTGCCAGCGGCTTAGGGGCTACGGGCTACGAGCAGTACTTC,CASGLGATGYEQYF,TRBV28,TRBJ2-7,.,.
TGTGCCAGCAGCGCCCAGTTGAACACTGAAGCTTTCTTT,CASSAQLNTEAFF,TRBV7-3,TRBJ1-1,.,once
TGTGCCAGCAGCCCGACTAGAGGGGTGACTGAGCAGTTCTTC,CASSPTRGVTEQFF,TRBV7-9,TRBJ2-1,.,.
TGTGCCAGCAGCCCCATACTAGCGGCGGAAACCGGGGAGCTGTTTTTT,CASSPILAAETGELFF,TRBV7-2,TRBJ2-2,TRBD2,.
TGTGCCAGCAGCCCTAGCGGGAGGGCGAACAATGAGCAGTTCTTC,CASSPSGRANNEQFF,TRBV4-2,TRBJ2-1,TRBD2,.
TGTGCCAGTAGTTTAATAGGGGAATGGGGGTACCGAGCCTCAGGTAGAATAATCTACAATGAGCAGTTCTTC,CASSLIGEWGYRASGRIIYNEQFF,TRBV19,TRBJ2-1,.,.
TGCGCCAGCAGCTTAGCCCTGGGGGGTGAACCTTTTGAAGCTTTCTTT,CASSLALGGEPFEAFF,TRBV5-1,TRBJ1-1,.,once
TGTGCCAGCAGTGAATCGCGCGATTACAATGAGCAGTTCTTC,CASSESRDYNEQFF,TRBV25-1,TRBJ2-1,.,.
TGTGCCACTTCAACCGTACTAGCGGGAGGGGCCGGGGAGCTGTTTTTT,CATSTVLAGGAGELFF,TRBV10-3,TRBJ2-2,TRBD2,.
TGCGCCAGCAGCCCGCCTCTAGCGGGAGGCACAGATACGCAGTATTTT,CASSPPLAGGTDTQYF,TRBV5-1,TRBJ2-3,TRBD2,.
TGTGCCAGCAGCGTAGGCACAGGGGATTACGAGCAGTACTTC,CASSVGTGDYEQYF,TRBV9,TRBJ2-7,TRBD1,.
TGTGCCAGCAGCTCCCAAGGGAGCGGGAGTGGGACCCAGTACTTC,CASSSQGSGSGTQYF,TRBV11-3,TRBJ2-5,TRBD2,.
TGTGCCAGCAGCCCTGACAGGTTCTATGGCTACACCTTC,CASSPDRFYGYTF,TRBV27,TRBJ1-2,.,few
TGTGCCAGCAGCTTAGGGGGGAGGGGAGATACGCAGTATTTT,CASSLGGRGDTQYF,TRBV7-2,TRBJ2-3,TRBD2,.
TGTGCCAGCAGCTTACTTTCCGTTGGCTACTCTGGGGCCAACGTCCTGACTTTC,CASSLLSVGYSGANVLTF,TRBV7-2,TRBJ2-6,.,.
TGTGCCAGCAGCCCCCTTGGGGAGACCCAGTACTTC,CASSPLGETQYF,TRBV11-2,TRBJ2-5,.,.
TGTGCCAGCAGCTCCGACGGGACAGCAAACTATGGCTACACCTTC,CASSSDGTANYGYTF,TRBV7-9,TRBJ1-2,TRBD1,.
TGTGCCAGCAGCCCCCGACAGGTCGCGAACACCGGGGAGCTGTTTTTT,CASSPRQVANTGELFF,TRBV9,TRBJ2-2,.,.
TGCGCCAGCAGCCAAGATCCCCGTCCCGGCCTCAACGTCCTGACTTTC,CASSQDPRPGLNVLTF,TRBV4-1,TRBJ2-6,.,.
TGTGCCAGCAGTTTAACTTCGACAGGGGGCAGTCAGCCCCAGCATTTT,CASSLTSTGGSQPQHF,TRBV28,TRBJ1-5,TRBD1,.
TGTGCCAGCAGTTTTCGTCGGGACAGGGGCCCGGGAAGTTCACCCCTCCACTTT,CASSFRRDRGPGSSPLHF,TRBV28,TRBJ1-6,TRBD1,.
TGCGCCAGCAGAGCCAAAATTTCCGTTGGGAGGAATACAGATACGCAGTATTTT,CASRAKISVGRNTDTQYF,TRBV4-1,TRBJ2-3,.,.
TGCGCCAGCAGCCAAGCTACAGGGGGCAAATTTGTGAACACTGAAGCTTTCTTT,CASSQATGGKFVNTEAFF,TRBV4-1,TRBJ1-1,TRBD1,.